Reported below is one TCR beta chain. Its antigen is undetermined. The data were taken from a study of response to subunit inactivated influenza vaccine. Study observations and caveats: Authors suggested seasonal influenza vaccinations each recruit few new T cells.

TCRdb itself ran the RT-PCR reads through MiXCR, one entry per CDR3 protein. Among 490,000 or so distinct CDR3 sequences, approximately 7.6% were seen once, and the ten largest hold approximately 12%. Germline V gives CDR1 MGHRA, CDR2 YSYEKL. The J segment lost 0 bases and the V segment lost 0 bases, leaving 5 bases of the junction unmatched. This CDR3 has 16 amino acids. This receptor was taken from a man aged 50-75 years who received an inactivated influenza vaccine. Specimen: PBMCs from blood, collected around 25 months after vaccination. This chain uses TRBV4-1 with TRBJ2-7, with 7 bases aligning to TRBD1. The CDR3 coding sequence is TGCGCCAGCAGCCAAGAGGGGACAGTCCTCTCCTACGAGCAGTACTTC. This codes for CASSQEGTVLSYEQYF.